The present TCR beta chain was sequenced within a study of T cell repertoires in cytomegalovirus infection. MiXCR was run by TCRdb on the reads, yielding one entry per CDR3 protein. There are some 250,000 distinct CDR3 sequences in the sample; approximately 9% occur only once, and approximately 16% lies in the top ten. This clonotype was counted ten times or more. The receptor was derived from a human donor in good health (CMV status not recorded). Some clones in this sample may be carry-over from other donors' samples. The sequencing input was PBMCs.

The CDR3 spells CASSFPGQGATEQFF. The CDR3 nucleotides read TGTGCCAGCAGCTTCCCGGGACAGGGGGCGACTGAGCAGTTCTTC. The chain employs TRBV7-2 and TRBJ2-1; TRBD1 aligns across 12 bases. The CDR3 sequence is 15 residues long. V was clipped by 3 bases and J by 9 bases; unmatched bases: 6. Per germline, CDR1 SGHTA and CDR2 FQGNSA.